The clone carrying this T cell receptor (beta chain) showed up just a few times. What it recognizes is unknown. TCRdb independently ran MiXCR on the 5' RACE reads; one entry per CDR3 protein. The sample records roughly 30,000 distinct CDR3 sequences, 13% to 15% being singletons. The sample belongs to a study of CD8 T cells in ankylosing spondylitis. CDR1 MNHEY and CDR2 SMNVEV come from the germline V gene (reference sequence). The CDR3 length is 15 residues. V was cut by 6 bases and J by 7 bases, with 18 bases left in between. Study-wide findings and caveats: Blood of patients with ankylosing spondylitis appeared to be characterized by a TCR beta motif of several highly homologous variants. Disease-linked clones bore a CD8+ phenotype, appearing relatively rarely in peripheral blood. Matched synovial fluid from ankylosing spondylitis patients was reported to be enriched for disease-linked clones. Previously reported in reactive arthritis synovial fluid and blood were some of the motif variants.

This sequence was found in a male donor with ankylosing spondylitis or in good health (not recorded which). Source material: blood. The chain joins TRBV27 to TRBJ1-4, with no clear D. CDR3 nucleotides: TGTGCCAGCAGGAATACACTGGTGAGAGGTGAAAAACTGTTTTTT. Its protein product is CASRNTLVRGEKLFF.